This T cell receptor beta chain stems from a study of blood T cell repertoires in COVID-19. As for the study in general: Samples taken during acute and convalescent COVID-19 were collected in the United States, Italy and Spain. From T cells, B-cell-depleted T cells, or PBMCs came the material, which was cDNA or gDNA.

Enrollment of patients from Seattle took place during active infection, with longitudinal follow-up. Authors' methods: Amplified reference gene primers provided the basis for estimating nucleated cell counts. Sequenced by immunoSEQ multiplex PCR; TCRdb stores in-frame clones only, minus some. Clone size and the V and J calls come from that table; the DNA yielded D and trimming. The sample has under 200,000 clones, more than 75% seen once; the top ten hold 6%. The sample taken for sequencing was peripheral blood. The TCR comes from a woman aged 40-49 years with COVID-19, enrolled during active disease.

CDR3: CASSQDGAGGSYGYTF. CDR3 DNA: TGCGCCAGCAGCCAAGATGGGGCAGGGGGATCCTATGGCTACACCTTC. The chain combines TRBV4-1 with TRBJ1-2; 7 bases are a match to TRBD1. This CDR3 is 16 amino acids long. Germline V lookup: CDR1 MGHRA, CDR2 YSYEKL. Trimming cost V 0 bases and J 4 bases; bases outside gene matches: 8.